One sample yielded the 25 T cell receptor beta chains listed below, sequenced in a study of T cells in Graves' hyperthyroidism and ophthalmopathy. TCR beta CDR3 region amplification was performed from RNA transcripts. TCR CDR3 regions were first amplified by RT-PCR with HTBI primers. TCRdb reprocessed the multiplex PCR reads via MiXCR and lists one record per CDR3 protein. The sample has hundreds of thousands of distinct CDR3 sequences, about 15% seen once. The sequencing input was blood. The receptors stem from a woman in her fifties or sixties with Graves' ophthalmopathy.

Ten or more counts support this clonotype. This chain joins TRBV27 and TRBJ2-2, with D possibly TRBD2 on 5 matching bases. Trimming took off 3 bases at V and 3 bases at J, with 11 bases between the two ends. Per germline, CDR1 MNHEY and CDR2 SMNVEV (reference sequence). CDR3 size: 15 residues. This chain's CDR3 is CASSFTGVDTGELFF. The CDR3 coding sequence is TGTGCCAGCAGTTTCACCGGGGTCGACACCGGGGAGCTGTTTTTT.

This clonotype appeared many times. The V call is TRBV2, the J call TRBJ1-5; D remains ambiguous. V was cut by 6 bases and J by 0 bases, with 12 bases left in between. The germline CDR1 and CDR2 sequences are SNHLY and FYNNEI. The CDR3 length is 15 residues. Here the CDR3 DNA reads TGTGCCAGCAGGGAAACAACTAATAGCAATCAGCCCCAGCATTTT. Residues: CASRETTNSNQPQHF.

This clonotype appeared many times. This rearrangement joins TRBV20-1 to TRBJ2-5; D may be TRBD1 (5 bases). V lost 3 bases, J lost 1 base, and 15 bases lay in between. This CDR3 region has 15 residues. Germline V lookup: CDR1 DFQATT, CDR2 SNEGSKA (reference sequence). The DNA for the CDR3 is TGCAGTGCTAGTGCCCGTAGGGGCCTCCAAGAGACCCAGTACTTC. As protein: CSASARRGLQETQYF.

On this clonotype: A much larger clone differs by one base, so this may be a read error. The rearrangement joins TRBV20-1 to TRBJ2-1, with D possibly matching TRBD2 (6 bases). Germline CDR1 is DFQATT and CDR2 is SNEGSKA (reference sequence). The CDR3 extends over 14 amino acids. The CDR3 DNA reads as TGCAGTGCTAGCCCGGGGCGGGACTTAGGGGAGCGGTTCTTC. It translates to CSASPGRDLGERFF.

The sample holds many counts of this clonotype. This chain links TRBV7-2 with TRBJ1-2; 11 nucleotides agree with TRBD1. V shed 1 base and J 4 bases; nucleotides not matched to a gene: 5. There are 16 residues in the CDR3. Germline CDR1 reads SGHTA; CDR2 reads FQGNSA. In nucleotides, the CDR3 is TGTGCCAGCAGCTTAGGGGGGACAGGGGGGTTCTATGGCTACACCTTC. As protein: CASSLGGTGGFYGYTF.

A few counts support this clonotype. The V and J genes are TRBV12-3 or TRBV12-4 and TRBJ2-3; D possibly corresponds to TRBD1 (5 bases). V lost 6 bases and J lost 4, with 17 bases in between. This CDR3 is built from 15 residues. DNA for the CDR3: TGTGCCAGCAGCAAGACAGCACCTCACGCAGATACGCAGTATTTT. As protein: CASSKTAPHADTQYF.

This clonotype was counted between two and nine times. V is TRBV9 and J is TRBJ2-7; 7 nucleotides match TRBD1. Germline CDR1 reads SGDLS; CDR2 reads YYNGEE. With 6 bases clipped from V and 3 bases from J, the junction kept 6 bases outside the gene matches. The CDR3 sequence is 13 residues long. CDR3 loop: CASNRQGVYEQYF. The CDR3 coding sequence is TGTGCCAGCAATCGACAGGGAGTCTACGAGCAGTACTTC.

This chain uses TRBV19 with TRBJ2-1; 12 bases fit TRBD2. CDR1 and CDR2 (germline): LNHDA, SQIVND (reference sequence). With V trimmed by 4 bases and J by 5 bases, 6 bases remained unmatched. This CDR3 contains 16 residues. CDR3 residues: CASSKTSGSTHNEQFF. The DNA of the CDR3 is TGTGCCAGTAGTAAGACTAGCGGGAGTACCCACAATGAGCAGTTCTTC.

This clonotype was observed a few times. The J gene is TRBJ2-3, the V gene TRBV4-3, with a tentative D call TRBD2 (5 bases). This CDR3 region has 17 residues. The V and J ends lost 0 bases and 2 bases respectively, with 15 bases between them. Germline CDR1 reads LGHNA; CDR2 reads YSLEER. CDR3 nucleotides: TGCGCCAGCAGCCAAGATCTCGTCGGAGGCCCCACAGATACGCAGTATTTT. Translated: CASSQDLVGGPTDTQYF.

This clonotype was recorded at least ten times. The V gene is TRBV28, the J gene TRBJ1-5, with TRBD1 matching 8 bases. CDR3 length: 16 amino acids. V was clipped by 5 bases and J by 5 bases; unmatched bases: 11. Germline V gene sequence: CDR1 MDHEN, CDR2 SYDVKM. This CDR3 reads CASSPHISGGYQPQHF. CDR3 DNA sequence: TGTGCCAGCAGTCCCCACATATCAGGGGGCTATCAGCCCCAGCATTTT.

The count of this clonotype is one. This chain links TRBV20-1 with TRBJ2-3; 9 bases align to TRBD2. Germline CDR1 DFQATT, CDR2 SNEGSKA (reference sequence). This CDR3 has 16 amino acids. V shed 5 bases, J shed 5 bases, and the junction held 14 bases outside the gene matches. CDR3 DNA sequence: TGCAGTGCTTCAGCGGGAGGTTTCGGCTTTGGAGATACGCAGTATTTT. As protein: CSASAGGFGFGDTQYF.

This clonotype was seen more than once but under ten times. The V and J genes are TRBV6-2 or TRBV6-3 and TRBJ2-3, with D possibly being TRBD2 (5 bases). This CDR3 is built from 13 residues. Deletions cut 4 bases from V and 8 bases from J, with 13 bases between. Germline V gene sequence: CDR1 MNHEY, CDR2 SVGEGT. The CDR3 DNA reads as TGTGCCAGCAGTTCAGGCGGGCCGGCTACGCAGTATTTT. Its protein is CASSSGGPATQYF.

The J gene is TRBJ2-7, the V gene TRBV6-2 or TRBV6-3; 14 nucleotides align to TRBD2. CDR1 MNHEY and CDR2 SVGEGT come from the germline V gene. The ends lost 2 bases at V and 2 bases at J; junction bases unmatched: 14. The length of the CDR3 is 20 residues. The CDR3 reads CASSYTYDGLAGGDTYEQYF. The CDR3 coding sequence is TGTGCCAGCAGTTACACGTACGACGGACTAGCGGGAGGAGATACCTACGAGCAGTACTTC.

This clonotype was counted many times. The chain uses TRBV11-1 and TRBJ2-1; D perhaps matches TRBD1 (5 bases). V was clipped by 2 bases and J by 6 bases, with 17 bases between them. This CDR3 region has 16 residues. The germline V gene has CDR1 SGHAT and CDR2 FQDESV (reference sequence). The CDR3 sequence: CASSLMSLIGVNEQFF. CDR3 DNA: TGTGCCAGCAGCTTAATGTCTTTGATAGGGGTCAATGAGCAGTTCTTC. Full variable domain (missing parts from reference TRBV11-1 and TRBJ2-1): EAEVAQSPRYKITEKSQAVAFWCDPISGHATLYWYRQILGQGPELLVQFQDESVVDDSQLPKDRFSAERLKGVDSTLKIQPAELGDSAMYLCASSLMSLIGVNEQFFGPGTRLTVL.

This clonotype was detected ten times or more. The chain recombines TRBV20-1 with TRBJ1-5; 8 nucleotides agree with TRBD1. Trimming removed 5 bases from V and 2 bases from J; junction bases left unmatched: 5. CDR1 is DFQATT and CDR2 is SNEGSKA in the germline V gene (reference sequence). The CDR3 extends over 14 amino acids. CDR3 protein: CSAGQGIGNQPQHF. CDR3 DNA sequence: TGCAGTGCTGGACAGGGTATCGGCAATCAGCCCCAGCATTTT.

This clonotype was detected ten times or more. The chain's CDR3 is CASSPVPDGAFF. The CDR3 region has the DNA TGTGCCAGCAGTCCCGTCCCGGACGGAGCTTTCTTT. The chain couples TRBV12-3 or TRBV12-4 to TRBJ1-1, with unresolved D. The CDR3 contains 12 residues. Trimming took off 5 bases at V and 10 bases at J, with 14 bases between the two ends.

CDR3 amino acids: CATSGFEPGDEQFF. The CDR3 nucleotides read TGTGCCACCAGTGGATTCGAGCCCGGGGATGAGCAGTTCTTC. The gene calls are TRBV24-1 and TRBJ2-1, with a weak D call TRBD2 (5 bases). V was shortened by 5 bases and J by 8 bases, with 15 bases between the two germline ends. This CDR3 contains 14 residues. CDR1 KGHDR and CDR2 SFDVKD come from the germline V gene.

This clonotype was detected many times. This rearrangement joins TRBV2 to TRBJ2-4; D is unclear. In germline, CDR1 is SNHLY, CDR2 FYNNEI. Trimming stripped 2 bases from V and 14 bases from J, with 13 bases between. The CDR3 totals 12 residues. The chain's CDR3 is CASSESLPGEYF. The CDR3 region has the DNA TGTGCCAGCAGTGAAAGTCTGCCTGGAGAGTACTTC.

V usage is TRBV28 and J usage is TRBJ2-2; D unclear. Germline V lookup: CDR1 MDHEN, CDR2 SYDVKM. The CDR3 consists of 15 residues. Between the trimmed V and J ends, which lost 8 bases and 0 bases, there was a span of 13 bases. The CDR3 nucleotides are TGTGCCAGCGGTACCTCCAAAGCGAACACCGGGGAGCTGTTTTTT. Its protein is CASGTSKANTGELFF.

This clonotype was seen repeatedly, ten times or more. The rearrangement uses TRBV6-4 and TRBJ2-5; D gene unclear. Germline V gives CDR1 MRHNA, CDR2 SNTAGT. This CDR3 region has 11 residues. V lost 10 bases and J 3 bases, leaving 9 bases between the germline ends. CDR3 DNA sequence: TGTGCCACCTCGGCCAAAGAGACCCAGTACTTC. Protein: CATSAKETQYF.

V gene TRBV6-1 combines with J gene TRBJ2-7; D gene unclear. This CDR3 spans 14 amino acids. Germline assignment: CDR1 MNHNS and CDR2 SASEGT. V was pared by 7 bases and J by 0 bases, with 13 bases between. CDR3 in DNA: TGTGCCAGCACCCCCAGAGGCCTCTCCTACGAGCAGTACTTC. Residues: CASTPRGLSYEQYF.

This clonotype came up a few times. The chain joins TRBV20-1 to TRBJ1-5; 8 positions agree with TRBD1. The CDR3 spans 15 residues. Germline V gene data show CDR1 as DFQATT and CDR2 as SNEGSKA (reference sequence). Trimming at V came to 3 bases and at J to 4 bases, leaving 8 bases not matched to a gene. The CDR3 sequence is CSASRQGQVNQPQHF. The CDR3 nucleotides read TGCAGTGCTAGTCGGCAGGGACAGGTTAATCAGCCCCAGCATTTT.

Many counts were recorded for this clonotype. The J gene is TRBJ1-6, the V gene TRBV7-2; D unresolved. Germline V CDR1 and CDR2: SGHTA, FQGNSA. V lost 6 bases and J 10 bases, leaving 16 bases between the germline ends. CDR3 length: 14 residues. CDR3 coding DNA: TGTGCCAGCAGGGGAGACCATTTCGGGTCACCCCTCCACTTT. This gives the protein CASRGDHFGSPLHF. The full variable domain, rest sourced from reference TRBV7-2 and TRBJ1-6, is GAGVSQSPSNKVTEKGKDVELRCDPISGHTALYWYRQSLGQGLEFLIYFQGNSAPDKSGLPSDRFSAERTGGSVSTLTIQRTQQEDSAVYLCASRGDHFGSPLHFGNGTRLTVT.

This clonotype was detected a few times. The chain has TRBV20-1 and TRBJ2-2, with D perhaps matching TRBD1 (6 bases). Trimming shortened V by 5 bases and J by 5 bases, and 15 bases separated the two germline ends. This CDR3 has 14 residues. CDR1 DFQATT and CDR2 SNEGSKA come from the germline V gene (reference sequence). The CDR3 DNA sequence: TGCAGTGCTGGACAGAATCGGCAAACCGGGGAGCTGTTTTTT. The encoded protein is CSAGQNRQTGELFF.

This clonotype has at least ten counts. This chain uses TRBV15 with TRBJ1-2; tentatively, D is TRBD1 (5 bases). Per the germline V gene, CDR1 is LNHNV and CDR2 is YYDKDF (reference sequence). The CDR3 runs 17 residues. V lost 0 bases and J 2 bases, leaving 16 bases between the germline ends. The CDR3 protein is CATSRDGGTSYNYGYTF. The DNA of the CDR3 is TGTGCCACCAGCAGAGATGGAGGGACCTCTTACAACTATGGCTACACCTTC.